Presented here are 16 T cell receptor beta chains from one specimen sequenced in a study of T cell repertoires in cytomegalovirus infection. TCRdb re-analysed the reads in MiXCR, keeping a single row per CDR3 protein. Among about 230,000 distinct CDR3 sequences listed, approximately 22% were seen once. Material for sequencing was CD8+ T cells from PBMCs. The receptor set was obtained from a human donor in good health (CMV status not recorded). Some clones in this sample may be carry-over from other donors' samples.

V usage is TRBV7-9 and J usage is TRBJ2-7, with 8 bases fitting TRBD1. Germline V gene data show CDR1 as SEHNR and CDR2 as FQNEAQ (reference sequence). V trimming: 5 bases; J trimming: 1 base; junction bases outside the gene matches: 7. The CDR3 length is 15 residues. The CDR3 nucleotides read TGTGCCAGCAGCCAGACAGGGGATAAGTCCTACGAGCAGTACTTC. This translates into CASSQTGDKSYEQYF.

V is TRBV7-6 and J is TRBJ2-7; no definite D call. The CDR3 extends over 13 amino acids. With 4 bases removed from V and 0 bases from J, the gap between germline ends came to 7 bases. Germline assignment: CDR1 SGHVS and CDR2 FNYEAQ. CDR3 loop: CASSYGNSYEQYF. The CDR3 DNA sequence: TGTGCCAGCAGCTACGGTAACTCCTACGAGCAGTACTTC.

The chain joins TRBV19 to TRBJ1-1; a possible D gene is TRBD1 (6 bases). Deletions cut 5 bases from V and 4 bases from J, with 11 bases between. CDR1 LNHDA and CDR2 SQIVND come from the germline V gene (reference sequence). The CDR3 covers 13 residues. This CDR3 reads CASSWGPGTEAFF. CDR3 bases: TGTGCCAGTAGTTGGGGGCCCGGCACTGAAGCTTTCTTT.

This clonotype was seen repeatedly, ten times or more. The chain has TRBV28 and TRBJ1-1; weak D call: TRBD1 (5 bases). With 6 bases removed from V and 4 bases from J, the gap between germline ends came to 15 bases. Germline CDR1 reads MDHEN; CDR2 reads SYDVKM. CDR3 length equals 14 residues. CDR3 sequence reads: CASRTRGEGTEAFF. DNA for the CDR3: TGTGCCAGCAGGACGAGGGGCGAGGGCACTGAAGCTTTCTTT. The full variable domain, its missing parts supplied by reference TRBV28 and TRBJ1-1, is DVKVTQSSRYLVKRTGEKVFLECVQDMDHENMFWYRQDPGLGLRLIYFSYDVKMKEKGDIPEGYSVSREKKERFSLILESASTNQTSMYLCASRTRGEGTEAFFGQGTRLTVV.

V gene TRBV9 combines with J gene TRBJ1-1; 7 bases agree with TRBD1. This CDR3 is built from 17 residues. In germline, CDR1 is SGDLS, CDR2 YYNGEE. Trimming took 3 bases from V and 3 from J; bases not matched to a gene: 14. CDR3 coding DNA: TGTGCCAGCAGCGCCGGGACAGCTACCCTTGGGGACACTGAAGCTTTCTTT. Translation: CASSAGTATLGDTEAFF.

The chain combines TRBV12-3 or TRBV12-4 with TRBJ2-2, with D possibly matching TRBD1 (5 bases). V was pared by 6 bases and J by 6 bases, with 8 bases between. The CDR3 length is 12 residues. CDR3 bases: TGTGCCAGCAGGACAGTCCCCGGGGAGCTGTTTTTT. It is translated as CASRTVPGELFF.

The chain links TRBV2 to TRBJ2-3; 8 bases agree with TRBD1. J lost 2 bases, V lost 8 bases, and 6 bases had no gene match. This CDR3 is built from 14 residues. The germline V gene encodes CDR1 SNHLY and CDR2 FYNNEI. DNA for the CDR3: TGTGCCAGCCTGGGACAGGACATCACAGATACGCAGTATTTT. Amino acids: CASLGQDITDTQYF. Supplemented by reference TRBV2 and TRBJ2-3, the full variable domain reads EPEVTQTPSHQVTQMGQEVILRCVPISNHLYFYWYRQILGQKVEFLVSFYNNEISEKSEIFDDQFSVERPDGSNFTLKIRSTKLEDSAMYFCASLGQDITDTQYFGPGTRLTVL.

This clonotype was observed a handful of times. The rearrangement links TRBV28 to TRBJ2-3; TRBD2 agrees at 9 bases. V was pared by 7 bases and J by 4 bases, with 15 bases of the junction left unmatched. Germline V lookup: CDR1 MDHEN, CDR2 SYDVKM. This CDR3 region has 17 residues. CDR3 coding DNA: TGTGCCAGCACCCGATATGAAGCGGGGGGTATAGCAGATACGCAGTATTTT. This codes for CASTRYEAGGIADTQYF. Filled out from reference TRBV28 and TRBJ2-3, the complete variable domain reads DVKVTQSSRYLVKRTGEKVFLECVQDMDHENMFWYRQDPGLGLRLIYFSYDVKMKEKGDIPEGYSVSREKKERFSLILESASTNQTSMYLCASTRYEAGGIADTQYFGPGTRLTVL.

In DNA form, the CDR3 reads TGCAGCGTTGAAGGGACAGGGGTAAAAGAAGCTTTCTTT. Amino acid sequence: CSVEGTGVKEAFF. V usage is TRBV29-1 and J usage is TRBJ1-1, with 9 bases aligning to TRBD1. V gave up 1 base and J gave up 8 bases; unmatched junction bases: 5. Germline V CDR1 and CDR2: SQVTM, ANQGSEA. This CDR3 spans 13 amino acids.

There are many counts of this clonotype. The chain uses TRBV28 and TRBJ2-1, with D possibly being TRBD2 (7 bases). The germline V gene has CDR1 MDHEN and CDR2 SYDVKM. The CDR3 runs to 16 residues. V lost 1 base, J lost 8 bases, and 18 bases lay in between. CDR3 bases: TGTGCCAGCAGTTTATTGGGGGGGGGCAGGGTGGATGAGCAGTTCTTC. Translating gives CASSLLGGGRVDEQFF.

This clonotype was observed a handful of times. The V gene is TRBV2, the J gene TRBJ1-1; 8 bases are shared with TRBD1. With 8 bases clipped from V and 6 bases from J, the junction kept 11 bases outside the gene matches. Germline V gene sequence: CDR1 SNHLY, CDR2 FYNNEI. This CDR3 has 14 amino acids. The CDR3 region has the DNA TGTGCCAGCCATGAAGTAGGGACAGGAGCTGAAGCTTTCTTT. Encoded protein: CASHEVGTGAEAFF.

This clonotype was found many times. The chain carries TRBV7-2 and TRBJ1-1; TRBD1 might be the D (5 bases). Germline lookup yields CDR1 SGHTA and CDR2 FQGNSA. Trimming shortened V by 1 base and J by 2 bases, and 14 bases separated the two germline ends. The CDR3 consists of 16 residues. The CDR3 DNA follows: TGTGCCAGCAGCTTAGTCCCCCAGGGACCTAACACTGAAGCTTTCTTT. Its protein product is CASSLVPQGPNTEAFF.

The V call is TRBV12-3 or TRBV12-4, the J call TRBJ2-1, with 9 bases that match TRBD1. The V and J ends lost 6 bases and 8 bases, in that order; junction bases with no gene match: 5. The CDR3 is 13 amino acids. The CDR3 spells CASRGQGFDEQFF. CDR3 nucleotides: TGTGCCAGCAGGGGACAGGGTTTCGATGAGCAGTTCTTC.

The rearrangement uses TRBV28 and TRBJ1-2; D gene ambiguous. Per the germline V gene, CDR1 is MDHEN and CDR2 is SYDVKM. This CDR3 comprises 13 residues. V lost 3 bases, J lost 4 bases, and 9 bases lay in between. For the CDR3, the DNA is TGTGCCAGCAGTTTTGACACCACCTATGGCTACACCTTC. The encoded protein is CASSFDTTYGYTF.

This clonotype was counted ten times or more. A junction boundary mismatches the germline segment, possibly from a read error. The rearrangement links TRBV19 to TRBJ2-2, with TRBD2 matching over 7 bases. The germline V gene has CDR1 LNHDA and CDR2 SQIVND (reference sequence). The CDR3 contains 13 residues. The chain's CDR3 is CASNILATGELFF. CDR3 DNA: TGTGCCAGTAATATACTAGCGACCGGGGAGCTGTTTTTT.

CDR3 sequence: CASSYSPDSSYEQYF. The CDR3 nucleotides are TGTGCCAGCAGTTACTCGCCAGATAGCTCCTACGAGCAGTACTTC. The V call is TRBV6-5, the J call TRBJ2-7, with D unclear. V was pared by 0 bases and J by 0 bases, with 9 bases between. This CDR3 is built from 15 residues. Germline V gene lookup returns CDR1 MNHEY and CDR2 SVGAGI.